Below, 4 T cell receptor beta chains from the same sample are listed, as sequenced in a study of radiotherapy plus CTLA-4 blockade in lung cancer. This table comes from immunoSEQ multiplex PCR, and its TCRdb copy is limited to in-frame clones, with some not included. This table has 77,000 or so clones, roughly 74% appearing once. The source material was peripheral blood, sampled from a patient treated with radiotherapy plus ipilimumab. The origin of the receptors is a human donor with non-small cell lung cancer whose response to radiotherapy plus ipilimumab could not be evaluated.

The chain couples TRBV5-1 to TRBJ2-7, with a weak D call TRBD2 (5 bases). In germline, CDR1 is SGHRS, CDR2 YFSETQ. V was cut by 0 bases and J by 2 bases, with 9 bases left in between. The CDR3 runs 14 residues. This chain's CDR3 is CASSLAGVAYEQYF. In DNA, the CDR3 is TGCGCCAGCAGCTTGGCCGGGGTCGCCTACGAGCAGTACTTC.

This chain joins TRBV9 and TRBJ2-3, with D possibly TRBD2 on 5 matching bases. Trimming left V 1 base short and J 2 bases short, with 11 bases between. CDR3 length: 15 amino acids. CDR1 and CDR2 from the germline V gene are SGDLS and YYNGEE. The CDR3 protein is CASSVIAGNTDTQYF. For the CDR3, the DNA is TGTGCCAGCAGCGTAATTGCGGGTAACACAGATACGCAGTATTTT. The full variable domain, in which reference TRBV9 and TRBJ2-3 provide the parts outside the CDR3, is DSGVTQTPKHLITATGQRVTLRCSPRSGDLSVYWYQQSLDQGLQFLIQYYNGEERAKGNILERFSAQQFPDLHSELNLSSLELGDSALYFCASSVIAGNTDTQYFGPGTRLTVL.

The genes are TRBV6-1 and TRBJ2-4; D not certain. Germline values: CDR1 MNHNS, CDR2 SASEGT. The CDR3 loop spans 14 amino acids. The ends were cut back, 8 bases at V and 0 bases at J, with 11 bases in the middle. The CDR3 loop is CASVDGLAKNIQYF. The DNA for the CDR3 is TGTGCCAGCGTCGACGGGTTAGCCAAAAACATTCAGTACTTC.

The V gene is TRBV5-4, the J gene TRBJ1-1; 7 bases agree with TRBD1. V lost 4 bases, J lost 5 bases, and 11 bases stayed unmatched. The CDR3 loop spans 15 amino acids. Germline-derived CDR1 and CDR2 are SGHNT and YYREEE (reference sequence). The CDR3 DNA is TGTGCCAGCAGCCTAGACCCGACAGGGAGTACTGAAGCTTTCTTT. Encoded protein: CASSLDPTGSTEAFF.